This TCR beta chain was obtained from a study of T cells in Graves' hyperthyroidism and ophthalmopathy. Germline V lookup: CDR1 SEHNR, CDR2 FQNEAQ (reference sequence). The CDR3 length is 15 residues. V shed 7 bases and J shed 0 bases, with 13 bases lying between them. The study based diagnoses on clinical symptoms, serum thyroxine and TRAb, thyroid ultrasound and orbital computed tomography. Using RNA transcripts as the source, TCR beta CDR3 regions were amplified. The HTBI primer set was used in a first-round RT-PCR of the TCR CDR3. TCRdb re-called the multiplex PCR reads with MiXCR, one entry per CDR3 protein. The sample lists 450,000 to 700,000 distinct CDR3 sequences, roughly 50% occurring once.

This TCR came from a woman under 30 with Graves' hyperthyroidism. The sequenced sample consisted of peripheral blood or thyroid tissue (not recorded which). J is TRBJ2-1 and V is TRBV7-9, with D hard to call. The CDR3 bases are TGTGCCAGCACCCCGAATCCGATCTCCTACAATGAGCAGTTCTTC. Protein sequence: CASTPNPISYNEQFF.